The 21 T cell receptor beta chains below were found in one sample sequenced in a study of T cell responses to AZD1222 COVID-19 vaccine. Profiled with immunoSEQ multiplex PCR; TCRdb holds only in-frame clones, not every one. The sample consists of under 100,000 clones, 90% of them appearing once. Sequencing was performed on peripheral blood, taken on day 0 of AZD1222 vaccination. The source is an adult in good health.

Written as DNA, the CDR3 is TGTGCCATCAGTAGAGGCCAAGAGACCCAGTACTTC. Protein: CAISRGQETQYF. The chain is built from TRBV10-3 and TRBJ2-5; D is unclear. Germline V gene data show CDR1 as ENHRY and CDR2 as SYGVKD. V was pared by 5 bases and J by 1 base, with 5 bases between. The length of the CDR3 is 12 residues.

The chain carries TRBV5-1 and TRBJ2-2; D is unclear. The CDR3 contains 14 residues. Trimming removed 0 bases at V and 4 bases at J, with 7 bases between. Germline assignment: CDR1 SGHRS and CDR2 YFSETQ. CDR3 DNA sequence: TGCGCCAGCAGCTTGGGGGCTAGCACCGGGGAGCTGTTTTTT. This encodes CASSLGASTGELFF.

This chain joins TRBV5-6 and TRBJ1-1; possible D gene TRBD1, 6 bases. CDR3 length: 14 amino acids. V was cut by 2 bases and J by 5 bases, with 13 bases left in between. CDR1 is SGHDT and CDR2 is YYEEEE in the germline V gene. The CDR3 region has the DNA TGTGCCAGCAGCTTCGAAGGGGGAAGGACTGAAGCTTTCTTT. The encoded protein is CASSFEGGRTEAFF.

The rearrangement links TRBV28 to TRBJ1-1, with a possible D match to TRBD1 (6 bases). CDR3 size: 14 residues. Trimming left V 4 bases short and J 4 bases short, with 13 bases between. CDR1 and CDR2 from the germline V gene are MDHEN and SYDVKM. The CDR3 nucleotides are TGTGCCAGCAGTTCAGGGGACCGTCGCACTGAAGCTTTCTTT. Protein sequence: CASSSGDRRTEAFF.

This chain connects TRBV19 to TRBJ2-3; 12 positions match TRBD2. This CDR3 contains 18 residues. CDR1 and CDR2 (germline): LNHDA, SQIVND (reference sequence). V shed 4 bases, J shed 3 bases, and the junction held 11 bases outside the gene matches. The CDR3 here is CASSTSSGGAFLTDTQYF. In DNA, the CDR3 is TGTGCCAGTAGTACCTCTAGCGGGGGGGCCTTCCTTACAGATACGCAGTATTTT.

The rearrangement joins TRBV4-3 to TRBJ1-5; D gene ambiguous. V gave up 0 bases and J gave up 6 bases, with 15 bases separating them. Germline CDR1 and CDR2: LGHNA and YSLEER. The CDR3 has 16 residues. The CDR3 sequence is CASSQDLERAGQPQHF. In DNA, the CDR3 is TGCGCCAGCAGCCAAGATTTGGAAAGGGCGGGTCAGCCCCAGCATTTT.

This chain uses TRBV9 with TRBJ1-2; D remains unclear. The germline CDR1 and CDR2 sequences are SGDLS and YYNGEE. CDR3 length: 14 amino acids. Trimming removed 4 bases at V and 4 bases at J, with 14 bases between. CDR3 sequence: CASSPQSEGYGYTF. The CDR3 DNA follows: TGTGCCAGCAGCCCACAGAGCGAGGGCTATGGCTACACCTTC.

V is TRBV28 and J is TRBJ1-1; tentative D call: TRBD1 (6 bases). Trimming took 5 bases from V and 6 from J, leaving 19 bases between them. The CDR3 spans 15 residues. Per the germline V gene, CDR1 is MDHEN and CDR2 is SYDVKM. The CDR3: CASSPTQGTRPEAFF. The CDR3 DNA reads as TGTGCCAGCAGTCCAACGCAGGGGACAAGGCCTGAAGCTTTCTTT. Drawing the rest from reference TRBV28 and TRBJ1-1, the complete variable domain is DVKVTQSSRYLVKRTGEKVFLECVQDMDHENMFWYRQDPGLGLRLIYFSYDVKMKEKGDIPEGYSVSREKKERFSLILESASTNQTSMYLCASSPTQGTRPEAFFGQGTRLTVV.

The genes are TRBV2 and TRBJ2-2, with D maybe TRBD2 (5 bases). Germline values: CDR1 SNHLY, CDR2 FYNNEI. V gave up 2 bases and J gave up 7 bases, with 8 bases separating them. The CDR3 loop spans 13 amino acids. In nucleotides, the CDR3 is TGTGCCAGCAGTGAAACTAGGAGCGGGGAGCTGTTTTTT. Translation: CASSETRSGELFF.

This clone was seen just once. The V and J genes are TRBV12-3 or TRBV12-4 and TRBJ2-2; D uncertain. Trimming removed 2 bases from V and 6 bases from J, with 7 bases in between. The CDR3 extends over 13 amino acids. CDR3 sequence reads: CASSLIPAGELFF. CDR3 sequence (DNA): TGTGCCAGCAGTTTAATCCCCGCCGGGGAGCTGTTTTTT.

This sequence joins TRBV11-2 and TRBJ1-2; 8 bases line up with TRBD1. The junction had 9 bases not matched to a gene; V was cut back by 7 bases and J by 8 bases. Germline CDR1 and CDR2: SGHAT and FQNNGV. This CDR3 comprises 13 residues. CDR3 sequence (DNA): TGTGCCAGCACTCTCATACAGGGGGGAGGCTACACCTTC. Its translation: CASTLIQGGGYTF.

The chain employs TRBV6-6 and TRBJ2-2; tentatively, D is TRBD2 (6 bases). The CDR3 is 14 amino acids. Looked up from germline, CDR1 is MNHNY and CDR2 is SVGAGI (reference sequence). V was cut by 2 bases and J by 7 bases, with 11 bases left in between. CDR3 DNA sequence: TGTGCCAGCAGTTACATGGGGGGAGGCGGGGAGCTGTTTTTT. It codes for CASSYMGGGGELFF.

The rearrangement joins TRBV7-2 to TRBJ1-6; 7 bases line up with TRBD1. CDR1 SGHTA and CDR2 FQGNSA come from the germline V gene. The CDR3 covers 14 residues. V trimming: 5 bases; J trimming: 7 bases; junction bases outside the gene matches: 5. CDR3 DNA: TGTGCCAGCAGCCTGTCAGGGGGAAATTCACCCCTCCACTTT. Translated, it gives CASSLSGGNSPLHF.

The V gene is TRBV5-4, the J gene TRBJ2-5; D possibly corresponds to TRBD1 (6 bases). Trimming cost V 5 bases and J 0 bases, with 11 bases left between them. From germline, CDR1 is SGHNT and CDR2 YYREEE (reference sequence). This CDR3 region has 14 residues. The CDR3 loop is CASRQGMYQETQYF. The DNA for the CDR3 is TGTGCCAGCAGACAGGGAATGTACCAAGAGACCCAGTACTTC. The full variable domain, in which reference TRBV5-4 and TRBJ2-5 provide the parts outside the CDR3, is ETGVTQSPTHLIKTRGQQVTLRCSSQSGHNTVSWYQQALGQGPQFIFQYYREEENGRGNFPPRFSGLQFPNYSSELNVNALELDDSALYLCASRQGMYQETQYFGPGTRLLVL.

The chain has TRBV12-2 and TRBJ2-7; the table gives TRBD2 as D, unverified against the DNA. TRBV12-2 represents a pseudogene. The CDR3 totals 17 residues. This chain's CDR3 is CASRAGTSGGPSYEQYF. CDR3 bases: TGTGCAAGTCGCGCGGGGACTAGCGGGGGTCCCTCCTACGAGCAGTACTTC.

This chain joins TRBV9 and TRBJ1-2, with D unresolved. Trimming pared 3 bases from V and 4 bases from J, leaving 16 bases between. The CDR3 has 15 residues. CDR1 is SGDLS, CDR2 YYNGEE, per germline. CDR3 in amino acids: CASSAGRNSIYGYTF. The CDR3 bases are TGTGCCAGCAGCGCTGGGAGGAACAGCATCTATGGCTACACCTTC.

The gene calls are TRBV30 and TRBJ1-4; 9 nucleotides agree with TRBD1. The germline gives CDR1 GTSNPN, CDR2 SVGIG (reference sequence). Trimming removed 3 bases from V and 7 bases from J; junction bases left unmatched: 6. The CDR3 loop spans 14 amino acids. The CDR3 loop is CAWRGTGRSEKLFF. The DNA of the CDR3 is TGTGCCTGGAGGGGGACAGGGAGAAGTGAAAAACTGTTTTTT.

The chain recombines TRBV5-1 with TRBJ2-3; D remains ambiguous. Germline V gives CDR1 SGHRS, CDR2 YFSETQ. V was pared by 0 bases and J by 2 bases, with 13 bases between. The CDR3 sequence is 16 residues long. DNA for the CDR3: TGCGCCAGCAGCTTGGGGATGAACCCAAACACAGATACGCAGTATTTT. Amino acids: CASSLGMNPNTDTQYF. Full variable domain (outside the CDR3, taken from reference TRBV5-1 and TRBJ2-3): KAGVTQTPRYLIKTRGQQVTLSCSPISGHRSVSWYQQTPGQGLQFLFEYFSETQRNKGNFPGRFSGRQFSNSRSEMNVSTLELGDSALYLCASSLGMNPNTDTQYFGPGTRLTVL.

V usage is TRBV10-1 and J usage is TRBJ2-7, with 8 bases aligning to TRBD1. The CDR3 runs to 15 residues. J lost 5 bases, V lost 2 bases, and 8 bases had no gene match. Germline CDR1 reads WNHNN; CDR2 reads SYGVQD (reference sequence). CDR3: CASSEMRDRSHEQYF. The CDR3, as DNA: TGCGCCAGCAGTGAGATGAGGGACAGGTCCCACGAGCAGTACTTC.

V usage is TRBV10-3 and J usage is TRBJ2-1; a weak D match, TRBD1 (6 bases). The germline V gene has CDR1 ENHRY and CDR2 SYGVKD. Trimming shortened V by 3 bases and J by 5 bases, and 8 bases separated the two germline ends. This CDR3 spans 13 amino acids. CDR3 loop: CAISEYRDNEQFF. The CDR3 bases are TGTGCCATCAGTGAATACAGGGACAATGAGCAGTTCTTC.

The V and J genes are TRBV30 and TRBJ1-1, with a weak D call TRBD1 (6 bases). CDR3 length: 12 amino acids. Germline lookup yields CDR1 GTSNPN and CDR2 SVGIG (reference sequence). Between the trimmed V and J ends, which lost 1 base and 8 bases, there was a span of 11 bases. The CDR3 reads CAWSGGAGEAFF. The CDR3 DNA sequence: TGTGCCTGGAGTGGGGGGGCAGGGGAAGCTTTCTTT. The full variable domain, completed using reference TRBV30 and TRBJ1-1, is SQTIHQWPATLVQPVGSPLSLECTVEGTSNPNLYWYRQAAGRGLQLLFYSVGIGQISSEVPQNLSASRPQDRQFILSSKKLLLSDSGFYLCAWSGGAGEAFFGQGTRLTVV.